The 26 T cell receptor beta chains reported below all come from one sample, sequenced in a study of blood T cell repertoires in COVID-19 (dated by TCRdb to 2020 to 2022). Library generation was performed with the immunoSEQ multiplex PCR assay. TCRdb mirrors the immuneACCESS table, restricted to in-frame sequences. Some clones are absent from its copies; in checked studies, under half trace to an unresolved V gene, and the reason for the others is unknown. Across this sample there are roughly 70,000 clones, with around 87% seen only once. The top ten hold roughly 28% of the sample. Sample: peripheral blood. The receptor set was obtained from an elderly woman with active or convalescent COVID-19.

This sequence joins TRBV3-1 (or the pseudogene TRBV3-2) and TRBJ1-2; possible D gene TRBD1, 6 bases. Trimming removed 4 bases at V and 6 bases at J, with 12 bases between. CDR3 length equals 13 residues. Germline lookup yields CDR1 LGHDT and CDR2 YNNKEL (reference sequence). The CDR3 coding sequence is TGTGCCAGCAGCCCCAGAAGGACAGATGGCTACACCTTC. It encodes CASSPRRTDGYTF.

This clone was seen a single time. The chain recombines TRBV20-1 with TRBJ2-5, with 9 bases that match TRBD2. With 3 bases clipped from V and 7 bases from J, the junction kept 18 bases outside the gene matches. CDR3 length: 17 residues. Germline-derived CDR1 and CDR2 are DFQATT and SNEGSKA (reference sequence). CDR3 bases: TGCAGTGCTAGTTCCATAATCGGCGGGGGGGCGACTGGGACCCAGTACTTC. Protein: CSASSIIGGGATGTQYF.

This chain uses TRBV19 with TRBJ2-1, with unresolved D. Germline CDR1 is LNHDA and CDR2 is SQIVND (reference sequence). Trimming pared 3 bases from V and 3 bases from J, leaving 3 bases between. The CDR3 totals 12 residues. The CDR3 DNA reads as TGTGCCAGTAGTATGAGCTACAATGAGCAGTTCTTC. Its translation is CASSMSYNEQFF.

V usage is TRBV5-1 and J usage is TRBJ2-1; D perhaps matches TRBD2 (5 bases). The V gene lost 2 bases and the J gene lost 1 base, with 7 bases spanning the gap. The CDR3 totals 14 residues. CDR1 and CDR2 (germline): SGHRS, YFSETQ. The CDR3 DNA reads TGCGCCAGCAGCTTACGGGAATCCTACAATGAGCAGTTCTTC. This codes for CASSLRESYNEQFF.

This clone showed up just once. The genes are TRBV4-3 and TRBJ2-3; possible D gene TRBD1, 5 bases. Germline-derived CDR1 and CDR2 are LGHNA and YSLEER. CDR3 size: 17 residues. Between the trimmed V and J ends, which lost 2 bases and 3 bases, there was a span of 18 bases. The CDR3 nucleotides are TGCGCCAGCAGCCAATCCCGTGGGGCTGGTAGGACAGATACGCAGTATTTT. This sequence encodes CASSQSRGAGRTDTQYF.

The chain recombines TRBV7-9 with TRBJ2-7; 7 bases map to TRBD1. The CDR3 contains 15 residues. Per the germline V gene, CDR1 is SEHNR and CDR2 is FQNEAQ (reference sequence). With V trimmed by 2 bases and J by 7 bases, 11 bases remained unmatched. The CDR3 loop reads CASSLKSGTDLEQYF. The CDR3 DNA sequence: TGTGCCAGCAGCTTAAAGTCCGGGACAGACTTAGAGCAGTACTTC.

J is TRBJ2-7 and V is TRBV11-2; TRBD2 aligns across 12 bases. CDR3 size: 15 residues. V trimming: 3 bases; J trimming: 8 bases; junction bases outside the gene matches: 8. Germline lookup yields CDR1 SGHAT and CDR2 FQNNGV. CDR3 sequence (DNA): TGTGCCAGCAGCTTTGTACTAGCGGGGGGTGTAAAGCAGTACTTC. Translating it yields CASSFVLAGGVKQYF.

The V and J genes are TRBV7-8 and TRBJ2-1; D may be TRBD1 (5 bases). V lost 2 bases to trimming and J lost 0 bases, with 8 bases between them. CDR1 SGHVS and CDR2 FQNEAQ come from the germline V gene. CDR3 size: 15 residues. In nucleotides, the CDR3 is TGTGCCAGCAGCTTACAGGGAAGCTCCTACAATGAGCAGTTCTTC. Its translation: CASSLQGSSYNEQFF.

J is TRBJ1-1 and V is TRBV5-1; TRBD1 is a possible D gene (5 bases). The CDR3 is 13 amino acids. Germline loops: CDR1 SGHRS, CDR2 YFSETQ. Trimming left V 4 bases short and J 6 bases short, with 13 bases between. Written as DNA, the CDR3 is TGCGCCAGCAGCGACCCTAGGGGCTCTGAAGCTTTCTTT. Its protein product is CASSDPRGSEAFF. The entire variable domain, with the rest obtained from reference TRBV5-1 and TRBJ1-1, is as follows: KAGVTQTPRYLIKTRGQQVTLSCSPISGHRSVSWYQQTPGQGLQFLFEYFSETQRNKGNFPGRFSGRQFSNSRSEMNVSTLELGDSALYLCASSDPRGSEAFFGQGTRLTVV.

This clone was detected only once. CDR3 coding DNA: TGTGCCAGCAGTTTAACGACAGGGTCCGGGGAGCTGTTTTTT. Translation gives CASSLTTGSGELFF. The chain links TRBV27 to TRBJ2-2, with 7 positions matching TRBD1. CDR1 MNHEY and CDR2 SMNVEV come from the germline V gene (reference sequence). Germline trimming cut 2 bases from V and 6 bases from J; bases unmatched to any gene: 3. CDR3 length equals 14 residues.

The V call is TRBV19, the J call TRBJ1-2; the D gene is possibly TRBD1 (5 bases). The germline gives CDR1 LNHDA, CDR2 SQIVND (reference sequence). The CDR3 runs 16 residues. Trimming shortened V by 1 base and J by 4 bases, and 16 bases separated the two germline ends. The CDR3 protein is CASSIVGGGEVYGYTF. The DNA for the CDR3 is TGTGCCAGTAGTATAGTTGGCGGGGGTGAAGTCTATGGCTACACCTTC.

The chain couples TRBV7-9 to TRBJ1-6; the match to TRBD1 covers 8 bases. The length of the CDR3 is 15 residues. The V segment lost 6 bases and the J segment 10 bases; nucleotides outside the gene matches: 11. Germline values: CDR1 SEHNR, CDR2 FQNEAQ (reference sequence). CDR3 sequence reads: CASSYEQGEVSPLHF. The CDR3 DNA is TGTGCCAGCAGTTATGAACAGGGGGAAGTGTCACCCCTCCACTTT.

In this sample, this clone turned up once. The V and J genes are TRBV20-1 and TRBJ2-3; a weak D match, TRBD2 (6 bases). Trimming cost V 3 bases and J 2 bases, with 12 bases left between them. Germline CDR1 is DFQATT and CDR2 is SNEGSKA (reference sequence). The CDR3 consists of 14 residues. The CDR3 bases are TGCAGTGCTAGTACTAGCCCCTACACAGATACGCAGTATTTT. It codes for CSASTSPYTDTQYF.

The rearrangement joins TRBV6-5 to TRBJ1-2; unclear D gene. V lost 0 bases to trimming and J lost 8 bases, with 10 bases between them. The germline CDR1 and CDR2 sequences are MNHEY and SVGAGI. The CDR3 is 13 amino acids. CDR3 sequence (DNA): TGTGCCAGCAGTTACTCGAGGAGATTAGGCTACACCTTC. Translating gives CASSYSRRLGYTF.

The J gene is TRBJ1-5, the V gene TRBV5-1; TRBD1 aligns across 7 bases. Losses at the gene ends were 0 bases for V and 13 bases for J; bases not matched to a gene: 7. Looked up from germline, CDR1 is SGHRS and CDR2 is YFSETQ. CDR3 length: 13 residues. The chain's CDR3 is CASSLDGGQAQHF. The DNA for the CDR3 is TGCGCCAGCAGCTTGGACGGAGGACAGGCTCAGCATTTT.

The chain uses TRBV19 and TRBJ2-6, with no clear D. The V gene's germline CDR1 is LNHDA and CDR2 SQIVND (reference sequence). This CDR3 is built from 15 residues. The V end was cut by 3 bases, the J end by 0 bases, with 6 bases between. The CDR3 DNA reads TGTGCCAGTAGTATTCTAAGCTCTGGGGCCAACGTCCTGACTTTC. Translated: CASSILSSGANVLTF. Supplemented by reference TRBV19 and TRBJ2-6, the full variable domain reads DGGITQSPKYLFRKEGQNVTLSCEQNLNHDAMYWYRQDPGQGLRLIYYSQIVNDFQKGDIAEGYSVSREKKESFPLTVTSAQKNPTAFYLCASSILSSGANVLTFGAGSRLTVL.

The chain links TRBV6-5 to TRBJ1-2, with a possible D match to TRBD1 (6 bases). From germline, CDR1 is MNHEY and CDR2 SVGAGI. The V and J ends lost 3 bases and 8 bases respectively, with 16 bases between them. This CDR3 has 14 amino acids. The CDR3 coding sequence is TGTGCCAGCAGTTATCCGGGGGCGGGAGGCGGCTACACCTTC. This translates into CASSYPGAGGGYTF.

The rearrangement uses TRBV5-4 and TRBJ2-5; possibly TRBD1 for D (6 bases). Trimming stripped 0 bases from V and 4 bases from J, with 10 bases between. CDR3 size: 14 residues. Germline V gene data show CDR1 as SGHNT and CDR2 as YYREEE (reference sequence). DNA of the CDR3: TGTGCCAGCAGCTTGGGTACAGGGTTAGAGACCCAGTACTTC. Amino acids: CASSLGTGLETQYF.

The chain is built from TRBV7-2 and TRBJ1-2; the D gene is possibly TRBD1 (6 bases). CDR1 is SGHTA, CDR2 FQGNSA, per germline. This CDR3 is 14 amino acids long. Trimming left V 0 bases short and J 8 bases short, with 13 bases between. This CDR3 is CASSLAQGGAGYTF. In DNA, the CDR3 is TGTGCCAGCAGCTTAGCGCAAGGGGGTGCCGGCTACACCTTC.

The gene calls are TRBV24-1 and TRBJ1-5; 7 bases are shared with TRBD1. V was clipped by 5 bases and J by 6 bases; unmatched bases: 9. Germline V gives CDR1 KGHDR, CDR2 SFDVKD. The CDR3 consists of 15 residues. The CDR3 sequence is CATSGRGQGRQPQHF. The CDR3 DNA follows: TGTGCCACCAGTGGAAGGGGGCAGGGGCGTCAGCCCCAGCATTTT.

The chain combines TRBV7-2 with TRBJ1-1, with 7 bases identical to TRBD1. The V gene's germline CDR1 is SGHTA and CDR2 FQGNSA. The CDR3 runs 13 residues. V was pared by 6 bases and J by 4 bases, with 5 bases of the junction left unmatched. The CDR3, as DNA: TGTGCCAGCAGGGAAGGGGGCGTCACTGAAGCTTTCTTT. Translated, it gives CASREGGVTEAFF.

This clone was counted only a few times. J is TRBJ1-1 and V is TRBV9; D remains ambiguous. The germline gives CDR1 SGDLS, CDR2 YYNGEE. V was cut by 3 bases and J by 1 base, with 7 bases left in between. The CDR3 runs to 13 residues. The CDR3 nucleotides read TGTGCCAGCAGCGCCTCAGGGAACACTGAAGCTTTCTTT. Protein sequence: CASSASGNTEAFF.

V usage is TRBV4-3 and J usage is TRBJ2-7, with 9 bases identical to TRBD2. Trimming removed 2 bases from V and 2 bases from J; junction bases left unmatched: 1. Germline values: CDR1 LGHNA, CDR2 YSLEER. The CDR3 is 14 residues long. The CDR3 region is CASSQLAGTYEQYF. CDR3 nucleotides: TGCGCCAGCAGCCAACTAGCGGGGACCTACGAGCAGTACTTC.

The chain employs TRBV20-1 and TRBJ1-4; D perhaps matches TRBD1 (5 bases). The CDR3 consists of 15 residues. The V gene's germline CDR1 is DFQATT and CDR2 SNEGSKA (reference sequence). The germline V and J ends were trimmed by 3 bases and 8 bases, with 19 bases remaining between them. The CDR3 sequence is CSASWAGAGHEKLFF. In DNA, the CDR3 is TGCAGTGCTAGTTGGGCTGGGGCAGGGCACGAAAAACTGTTTTTT.

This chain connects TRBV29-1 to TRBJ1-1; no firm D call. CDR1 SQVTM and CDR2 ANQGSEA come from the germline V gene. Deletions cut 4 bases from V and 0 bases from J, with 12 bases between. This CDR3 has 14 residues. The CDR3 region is CSVVQKNLNTEAFF. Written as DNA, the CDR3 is TGCAGCGTTGTACAGAAGAACTTGAACACTGAAGCTTTCTTT.

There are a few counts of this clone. CDR3 sequence reads: CASLRQVGTGELFF. CDR3 nucleotide sequence: TGCGCCAGCCTCCGACAGGTTGGGACCGGGGAGCTGTTTTTT. The chain is built from TRBV5-1 and TRBJ2-2; perhaps TRBD1 as D (6 bases). V lost 7 bases, J lost 5 bases, and 15 bases lay in between. The CDR3 loop spans 14 amino acids. CDR1 and CDR2 (germline): SGHRS, YFSETQ.